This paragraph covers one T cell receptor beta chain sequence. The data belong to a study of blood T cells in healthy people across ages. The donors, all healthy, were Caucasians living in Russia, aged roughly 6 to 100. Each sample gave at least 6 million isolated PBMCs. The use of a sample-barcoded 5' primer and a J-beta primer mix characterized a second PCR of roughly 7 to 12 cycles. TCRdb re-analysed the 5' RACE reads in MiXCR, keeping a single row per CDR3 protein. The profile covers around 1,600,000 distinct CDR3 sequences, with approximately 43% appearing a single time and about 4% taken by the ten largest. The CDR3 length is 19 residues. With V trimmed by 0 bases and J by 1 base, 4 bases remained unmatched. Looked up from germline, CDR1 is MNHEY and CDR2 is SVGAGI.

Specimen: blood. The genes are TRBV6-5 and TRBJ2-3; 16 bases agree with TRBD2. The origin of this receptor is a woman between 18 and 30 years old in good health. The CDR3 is CASSYSGLAGGPGTDTQYF. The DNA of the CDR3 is TGTGCCAGCAGTTACTCGGGACTAGCGGGAGGGCCTGGCACAGATACGCAGTATTTT.